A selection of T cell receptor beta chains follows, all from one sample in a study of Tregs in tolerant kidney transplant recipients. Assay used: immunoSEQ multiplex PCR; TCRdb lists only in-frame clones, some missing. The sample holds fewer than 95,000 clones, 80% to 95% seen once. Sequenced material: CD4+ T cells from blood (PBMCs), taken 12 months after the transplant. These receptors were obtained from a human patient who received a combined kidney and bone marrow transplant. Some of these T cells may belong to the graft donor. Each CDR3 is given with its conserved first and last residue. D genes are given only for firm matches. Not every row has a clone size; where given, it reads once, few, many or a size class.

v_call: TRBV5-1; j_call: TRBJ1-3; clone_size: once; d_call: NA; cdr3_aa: CASSRTGNTIYF; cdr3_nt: TGCGCCAGCAGCAGGACAGGAAACACCATATATTTT
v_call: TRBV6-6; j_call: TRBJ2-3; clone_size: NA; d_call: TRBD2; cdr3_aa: CASSYKRGNTDTQYF; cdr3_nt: TGTGCCAGCAGTTATAAGCGGGGGAACACAGATACGCAGTATTTT
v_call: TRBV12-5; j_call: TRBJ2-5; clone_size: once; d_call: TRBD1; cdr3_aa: CASGLAAWGQEETQYF; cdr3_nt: TGTGCTAGTGGTTTGGCCGCGTGGGGACAGGAAGAGACCCAGTACTTC
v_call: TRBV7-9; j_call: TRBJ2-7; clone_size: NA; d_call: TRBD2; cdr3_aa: CASSLDWRGSPYEQYF; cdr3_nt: TGTGCCAGCAGCTTAGATTGGCGGGGGTCCCCCTACGAGCAGTACTTC
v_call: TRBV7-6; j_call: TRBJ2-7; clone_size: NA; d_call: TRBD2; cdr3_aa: CASSHRTSGGFHEQYF; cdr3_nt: TGTGCCAGCAGCCACCGGACTAGCGGGGGGTTCCACGAGCAGTACTTC
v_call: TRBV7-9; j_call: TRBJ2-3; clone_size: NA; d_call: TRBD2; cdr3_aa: CASSLLAGGTDTQYF; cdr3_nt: TGTGCCAGCAGTTTACTAGCGGGAGGGACAGATACGCAGTATTTT
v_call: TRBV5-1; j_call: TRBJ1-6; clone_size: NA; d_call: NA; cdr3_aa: CASSLNTPSDSPLHF; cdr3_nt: TGCGCCAGCAGCTTGAATACTCCGTCGGACTCCCCCCTCCACTTT
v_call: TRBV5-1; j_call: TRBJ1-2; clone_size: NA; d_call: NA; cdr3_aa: CASSLVQSYGYTF; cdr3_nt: TGCGCCAGCAGCTTGGTACAGTCCTATGGCTACACCTTC
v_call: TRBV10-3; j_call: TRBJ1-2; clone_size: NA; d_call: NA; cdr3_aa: CAIRARETEGYTF; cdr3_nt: TGTGCCATCAGAGCCAGGGAAACGGAGGGCTACACCTTC
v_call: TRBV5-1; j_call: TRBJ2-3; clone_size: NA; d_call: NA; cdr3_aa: CASSWGQQASTDTQYF; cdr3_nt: TGCGCCAGCAGCTGGGGACAACAGGCTAGCACAGATACGCAGTATTTT
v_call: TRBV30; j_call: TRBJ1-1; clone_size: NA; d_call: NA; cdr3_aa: CAWKKRPLNTEAFF; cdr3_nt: TGTGCCTGGAAGAAGCGTCCCCTGAACACTGAAGCTTTCTTT
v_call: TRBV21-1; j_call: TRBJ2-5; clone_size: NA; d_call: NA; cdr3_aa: CASSLEEGETQYF; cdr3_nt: TGTGCCAGCAGCCTAGAGGAGGGGGAGACCCAGTACTTC
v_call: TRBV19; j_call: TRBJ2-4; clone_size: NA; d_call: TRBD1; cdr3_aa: CASSKDRTPLAKNIQYF; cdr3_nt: TGTGCCAGTAGCAAGGACAGGACACCCCTAGCCAAAAACATTCAGTACTTC
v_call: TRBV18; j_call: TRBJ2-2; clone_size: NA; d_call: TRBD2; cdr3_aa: CASSPRTSDTGELFF; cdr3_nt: TGTGCCAGCTCACCAAGGACTAGCGATACCGGGGAGCTGTTTTTT
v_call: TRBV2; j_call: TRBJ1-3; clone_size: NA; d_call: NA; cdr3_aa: CASSARGSTGNTIYF; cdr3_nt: TGTGCCAGCAGTGCCAGGGGATCGACTGGAAACACCATATATTTT
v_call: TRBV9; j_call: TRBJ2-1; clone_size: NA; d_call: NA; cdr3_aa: CASSGSGFEQFF; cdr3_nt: TGTGCCAGCAGCGGCTCAGGGTTTGAGCAGTTCTTC
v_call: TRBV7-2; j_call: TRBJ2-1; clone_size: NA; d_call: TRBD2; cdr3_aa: CASSWVTSGSNEQFF; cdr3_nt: TGTGCCAGCAGCTGGGTGACTAGCGGGAGCAATGAGCAGTTCTTC
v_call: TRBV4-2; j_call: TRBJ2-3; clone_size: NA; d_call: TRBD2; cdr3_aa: CASSQVSGDSTDTQYF; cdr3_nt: TGTGCCAGCAGCCAGGTCAGCGGGGATAGCACAGATACGCAGTATTTT
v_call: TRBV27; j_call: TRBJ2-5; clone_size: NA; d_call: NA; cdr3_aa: CASSLRGGPLETQYF; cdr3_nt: TGTGCCAGCTCACTCAGGGGTGGTCCTCTTGAGACCCAGTACTTC
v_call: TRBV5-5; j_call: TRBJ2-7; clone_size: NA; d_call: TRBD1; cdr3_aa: CASSPRDRVEQYF; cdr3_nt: TGTGCCAGCAGCCCAAGGGACAGGGTCGAGCAGTACTTC
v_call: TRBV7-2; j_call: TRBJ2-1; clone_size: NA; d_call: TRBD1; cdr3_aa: CASSAGQGAGNEQFF; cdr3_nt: TGTGCCAGCAGCGCAGGACAGGGGGCCGGGAATGAGCAGTTCTTC
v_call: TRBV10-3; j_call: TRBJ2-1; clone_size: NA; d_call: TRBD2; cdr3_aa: CAISGLAGGPSYNEQFF; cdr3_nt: TGTGCCATCAGCGGACTAGCGGGAGGGCCTTCCTACAATGAGCAGTTCTTC
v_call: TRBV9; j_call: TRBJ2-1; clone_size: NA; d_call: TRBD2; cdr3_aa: CASSRTSGSDEQFF; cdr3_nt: TGTGCCAGCAGCCGGACTAGCGGGAGTGATGAGCAGTTCTTC
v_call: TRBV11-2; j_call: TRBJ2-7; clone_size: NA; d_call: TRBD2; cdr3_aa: CASSATITKTSGRPYEQYF; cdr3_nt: TGTGCCAGCAGCGCAACCATAACTAAGACTAGCGGGAGACCCTACGAGCAGTACTTC
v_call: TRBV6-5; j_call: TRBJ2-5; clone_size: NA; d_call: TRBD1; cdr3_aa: CASSSQGARRKTQYF; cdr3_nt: TGTGCCAGCAGCTCACAGGGGGCTAGGCGAAAGACCCAGTACTTC
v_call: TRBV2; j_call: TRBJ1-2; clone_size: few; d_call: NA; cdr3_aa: CASGMEGSGYTF; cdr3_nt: TGTGCCAGCGGGATGGAGGGGAGTGGCTACACCTTC
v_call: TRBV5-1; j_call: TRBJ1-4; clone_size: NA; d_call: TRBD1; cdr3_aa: CASNRGEGAGEKLFF; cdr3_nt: TGCGCCAGCAACAGGGGAGAGGGGGCAGGAGAAAAACTGTTTTTT
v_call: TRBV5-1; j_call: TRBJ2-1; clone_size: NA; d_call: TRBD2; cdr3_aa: CASSPGGRANEQFF; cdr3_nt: TGCGCCAGCAGCCCCGGCGGGAGGGCCAATGAGCAGTTCTTC
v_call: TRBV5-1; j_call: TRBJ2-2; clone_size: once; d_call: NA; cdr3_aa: CASSPRDSVTGELFF; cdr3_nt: TGCGCCAGCAGCCCGCGGGACAGCGTTACCGGGGAGCTGTTTTTT
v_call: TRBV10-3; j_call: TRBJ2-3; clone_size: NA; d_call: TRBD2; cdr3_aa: CAISESNRLAVPDTQYF; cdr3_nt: TGTGCCATCAGTGAGTCAAATAGACTAGCGGTGCCAGATACGCAGTATTTT
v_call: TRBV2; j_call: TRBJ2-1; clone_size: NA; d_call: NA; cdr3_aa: CASTSSSSSYNEQFF; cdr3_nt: TGTGCCAGCACGTCGAGCTCGAGCTCCTACAATGAGCAGTTCTTC
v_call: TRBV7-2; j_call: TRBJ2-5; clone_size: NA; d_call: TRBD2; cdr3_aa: CASSFQGSGGQETQYF; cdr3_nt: TGTGCCAGCAGCTTTCAAGGTAGCGGGGGACAAGAGACCCAGTACTTC
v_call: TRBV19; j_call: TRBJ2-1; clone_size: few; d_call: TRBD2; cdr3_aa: CASSIAFLAGAFF; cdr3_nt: TGTGCCAGTAGTATAGCGTTTCTAGCGGGAGCATTCTTC
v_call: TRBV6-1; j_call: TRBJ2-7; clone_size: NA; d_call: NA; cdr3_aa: CASSEFALLSSYEQYF; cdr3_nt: TGTGCCAGCAGTGAATTTGCCCTCCTCAGCTCCTACGAGCAGTACTTC
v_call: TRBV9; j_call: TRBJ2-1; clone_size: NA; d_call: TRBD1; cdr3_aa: CASSPPAGGHQFF; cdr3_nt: TGTGCCAGCAGCCCCCCGGCAGGGGGTCACCAGTTCTTC
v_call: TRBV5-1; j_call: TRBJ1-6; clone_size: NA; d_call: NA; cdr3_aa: CASSLGGRGDSPLHF; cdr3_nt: TGCGCCAGCAGCCTGGGGGGGAGGGGAGATTCACCCCTCCACTTT
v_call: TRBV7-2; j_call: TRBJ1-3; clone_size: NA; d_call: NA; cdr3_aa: CASSDRFSGNTIYF; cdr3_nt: TGTGCCAGCAGTGACAGGTTCTCTGGAAACACCATATATTTT
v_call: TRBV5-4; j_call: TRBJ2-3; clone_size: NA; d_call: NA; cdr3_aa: CASSLAVADTQYF; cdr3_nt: TGTGCCAGCAGCTTGGCGGTGGCAGATACGCAGTATTTT
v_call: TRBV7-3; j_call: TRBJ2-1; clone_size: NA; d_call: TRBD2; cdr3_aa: CASSLASGSSYNEQFF; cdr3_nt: TGTGCCAGCAGCTTAGCTAGCGGGAGCTCCTACAATGAGCAGTTCTTC
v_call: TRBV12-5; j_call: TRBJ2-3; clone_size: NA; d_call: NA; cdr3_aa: CASGLASTDTQYF; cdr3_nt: TGTGCTAGTGGTTTGGCTAGCACAGATACGCAGTATTTT
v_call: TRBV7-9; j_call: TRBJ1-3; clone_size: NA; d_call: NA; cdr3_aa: CASRKGTLGQKVSGNTIYF; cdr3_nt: TGTGCCAGCAGGAAGGGAACCCTTGGACAGAAAGTCTCTGGAAACACCATATATTTT
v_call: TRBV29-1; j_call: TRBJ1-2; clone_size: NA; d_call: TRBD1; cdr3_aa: CSVDGGTGGAYGYTF; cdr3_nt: TGCAGCGTTGACGGCGGGACAGGGGGCGCCTATGGCTACACCTTC
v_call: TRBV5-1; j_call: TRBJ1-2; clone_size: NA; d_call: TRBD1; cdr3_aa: CASSHGTGLYGYTF; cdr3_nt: TGCGCCAGCAGCCACGGGACAGGACTTTATGGCTACACCTTC
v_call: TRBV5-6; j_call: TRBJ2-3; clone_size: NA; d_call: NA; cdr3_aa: CASSPLAKSTDTQYF; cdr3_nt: TGTGCCAGCAGCCCGCTAGCGAAGAGCACAGATACGCAGTATTTT
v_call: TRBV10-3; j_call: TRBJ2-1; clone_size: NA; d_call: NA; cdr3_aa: CAISERWGFYNEQFF; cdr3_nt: TGTGCCATCAGTGAACGGTGGGGCTTTTACAATGAGCAGTTCTTC
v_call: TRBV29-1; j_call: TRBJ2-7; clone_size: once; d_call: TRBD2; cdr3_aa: CSVVLGGDLIGYEQYF; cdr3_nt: TGCAGCGTTGTACTCGGGGGGGACTTAATTGGGTACGAGCAGTACTTC
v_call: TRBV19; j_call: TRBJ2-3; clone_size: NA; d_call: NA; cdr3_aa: CASSMGRGYTDTQYF; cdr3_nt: TGTGCCAGTAGTATGGGCCGGGGATACACAGATACGCAGTATTTT
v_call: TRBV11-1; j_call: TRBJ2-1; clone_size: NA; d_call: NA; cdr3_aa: CASSSKLGHRSYNEQFF; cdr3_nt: TGTGCCAGCAGCTCAAAGTTAGGACATCGCTCCTACAATGAGCAGTTCTTC
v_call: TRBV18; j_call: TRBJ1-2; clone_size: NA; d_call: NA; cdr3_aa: CASSAEVNYGYTF; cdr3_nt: TGTGCCAGCTCGGCGGAAGTTAACTATGGCTACACCTTC
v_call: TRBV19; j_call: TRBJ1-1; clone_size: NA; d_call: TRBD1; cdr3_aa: CASSKGGQGAEGTEAFF; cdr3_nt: TGTGCCAGTAGTAAGGGGGGACAGGGGGCGGAAGGCACTGAAGCTTTCTTT
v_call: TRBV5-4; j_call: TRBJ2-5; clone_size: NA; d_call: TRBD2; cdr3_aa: CASSPGTSGVREETQYF; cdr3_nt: TGTGCCAGCAGTCCCGGGACTAGCGGGGTTAGGGAAGAGACCCAGTACTTC
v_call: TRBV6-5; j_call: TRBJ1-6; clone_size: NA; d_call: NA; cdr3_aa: CASSLTVHGNSPLHF; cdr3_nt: TGTGCCAGCAGTTTGACAGTCCACGGTAATTCACCCCTCCACTTT
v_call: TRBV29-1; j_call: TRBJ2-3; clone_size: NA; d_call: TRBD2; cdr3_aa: CSLPGLLTDTQYF; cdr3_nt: TGCAGCCTTCCGGGACTATTAACAGATACGCAGTATTTT
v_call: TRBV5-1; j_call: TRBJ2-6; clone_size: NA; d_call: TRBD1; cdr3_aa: CASTLAQGTGISGANVLTF; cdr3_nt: TGCGCCAGCACCCTAGCCCAAGGGACAGGGATCTCTGGGGCCAACGTCCTGACTTTC